The 27 T cell receptor beta chains below all came from one sample that was sequenced in a study of T cell changes during pregnancy in multiple sclerosis. Sequenced by immunoSEQ multiplex PCR; TCRdb stores in-frame clones only, minus some. The sample records around 36,000 clones, more than 85% being singletons. This specimen consisted of CD8+ T cells from peripheral blood mononuclear cells, obtained in the first trimester of pregnancy. The receptors were gathered from a female donor with multiple sclerosis, enrolled in a pregnancy study.

This chain joins TRBV6-4 and TRBJ2-3; 14 positions match TRBD2. Germline-derived CDR1 and CDR2 are MRHNA and SNTAGT. The CDR3 loop spans 16 amino acids. Trimming took 3 bases from V and 7 from J; bases not matched to a gene: 6. For the CDR3, the DNA is TGTGCCAGCAGTGAGCACGGGACTAGCGGGGGATATACGCAGTATTTT. Amino acid sequence: CASSEHGTSGGYTQYF.

The chain uses TRBV5-1 and TRBJ2-5; 9 bases are shared with TRBD1. J gave up 4 bases and V 2 bases, and 3 bases lay outside the gene matches. Germline CDR1 reads SGHRS; CDR2 reads YFSETQ. CDR3 length equals 14 residues. The CDR3 region is CASSLRQGGETQYF. CDR3 sequence (DNA): TGCGCCAGCAGCTTACGACAGGGGGGAGAGACCCAGTACTTC.

The genes are TRBV30 and TRBJ1-5, with D uncertain. This CDR3 contains 16 residues. Germline V gene sequence: CDR1 GTSNPN, CDR2 SVGIG (reference sequence). Trimming removed 2 bases from V and 6 bases from J, with 20 bases in between. This chain's CDR3 is CAWSPPVGNGRQPQHF. The CDR3 coding sequence is TGTGCCTGGAGTCCACCCGTGGGCAATGGGCGTCAGCCCCAGCATTTT.

This clone was found a few times. The chain has TRBV7-6 and TRBJ2-3; D not resolved. V was pared by 5 bases and J by 4 bases, with 13 bases between. Looked up from germline, CDR1 is SGHVS and CDR2 is FNYEAQ. CDR3 length: 14 residues. CDR3 sequence reads: CASSLEAWADTQYF. The DNA for the CDR3 is TGTGCCAGCAGCCTCGAGGCGTGGGCAGATACGCAGTATTTT.

V and J are TRBV29-1 and TRBJ2-7, with D possibly matching TRBD2 (5 bases). V lost 4 bases to trimming and J lost 6 bases, with 16 bases between them. CDR3 length: 13 residues. Germline V gives CDR1 SQVTM, CDR2 ANQGSEA. The CDR3 reads CSVVGDLYGEQYF. The CDR3 region has the DNA TGCAGCGTTGTCGGGGATTTGTATGGCGAGCAGTACTTC.

Written as DNA, the CDR3 is TGTGCCAGCAGCCCGGGACTAGCGGGGTTGAACACCGGGGAGCTGTTTTTT. It is translated as CASSPGLAGLNTGELFF. V gene TRBV7-9 combines with J gene TRBJ2-2; 13 positions agree with TRBD2. Germline trimming cut 5 bases from V and 1 base from J; bases unmatched to any gene: 4. Germline V lookup: CDR1 SEHNR, CDR2 FQNEAQ (reference sequence). The CDR3 runs 17 residues.

CDR3 coding DNA: TGTGCCAGTAGTCTTCCGGACTATGGCTACACCTTC. Protein sequence: CASSLPDYGYTF. This rearrangement joins TRBV19 to TRBJ1-2; D remains unclear. CDR3 length: 12 amino acids. Germline V lookup: CDR1 LNHDA, CDR2 SQIVND (reference sequence). The ends were cut back, 5 bases at V and 3 bases at J, with 7 bases in the middle. The whole variable domain, remainder taken from reference TRBV19 and TRBJ1-2, is DGGITQSPKYLFRKEGQNVTLSCEQNLNHDAMYWYRQDPGQGLRLIYYSQIVNDFQKGDIAEGYSVSREKKESFPLTVTSAQKNPTAFYLCASSLPDYGYTFGSGTRLTVV.

This sequence joins TRBV13 and TRBJ2-3, with D hard to call. The CDR3 loop spans 15 amino acids. CDR1 and CDR2 from the germline V gene are PRHDT and FYEKMQ (reference sequence). Trimming took off 3 bases at V and 0 bases at J, with 10 bases between the two ends. CDR3 coding DNA: TGTGCCAGCAGCTTGGGCGCTCCGAGCACAGATACGCAGTATTTT. Translating it yields CASSLGAPSTDTQYF.

The chain has TRBV6-5 and TRBJ2-1; 8 bases line up with TRBD1. After removal of 10 bases from V and 8 bases from J, the junction contained 4 bases not matched to a gene. Germline V gene lookup returns CDR1 MNHEY and CDR2 SVGAGI. The CDR3 totals 11 residues. This CDR3 is CATQGADEQFF. The CDR3, as DNA: TGTGCCACCCAGGGGGCAGATGAGCAGTTCTTC.

J is TRBJ1-2 and V is TRBV29-1; the match to TRBD1 covers 7 bases. V shed 6 bases and J 4 bases; nucleotides not matched to a gene: 8. CDR3 length: 13 amino acids. The V gene's germline CDR1 is SQVTM and CDR2 ANQGSEA. The CDR3 nucleotides read TGCAGCGTGTCCCGGGACAGTCCCTATGGCTACACCTTC. Translation: CSVSRDSPYGYTF.

The V gene is TRBV5-6, the J gene TRBJ2-1; D gene uncertain. Trimming removed 0 bases at V and 12 bases at J, with 10 bases between. The V gene's germline CDR1 is SGHDT and CDR2 YYEEEE. The CDR3 has 12 residues. The CDR3 DNA follows: TGTGCCAGCAGCTTGGGCTCCGAGCCGCAGTTCTTC. This sequence encodes CASSLGSEPQFF. The full variable domain, with the rest looked up from reference TRBV5-6 and TRBJ2-1, is DAGVTQSPTHLIKTRGQQVTLRCSPKSGHDTVSWYQQALGQGPQFIFQYYEEEERQRGNFPDRFSGHQFPNYSSELNVNALLLGDSALYLCASSLGSEPQFFGPGTRLTVL.

The genes are TRBV2 and TRBJ2-3, with D hard to call. Trimming cost V 6 bases and J 1 base, with 11 bases left between them. The CDR3 runs 14 residues. Looked up from germline, CDR1 is SNHLY and CDR2 is FYNNEI. The CDR3 nucleotides read TGTGCCAGCAGCCGGGTGGGTGGCACAGATACGCAGTATTTT. Translated, it gives CASSRVGGTDTQYF. Together with reference TRBV2 and TRBJ2-3, the CDR3 gives the full variable domain: EPEVTQTPSHQVTQMGQEVILRCVPISNHLYFYWYRQILGQKVEFLVSFYNNEISEKSEIFDDQFSVERPDGSNFTLKIRSTKLEDSAMYFCASSRVGGTDTQYFGPGTRLTVL.

V gene TRBV13 combines with J gene TRBJ2-7, with D possibly being TRBD1 (5 bases). Between the trimmed V and J ends, which lost 5 bases and 0 bases, there was a span of 11 bases. The CDR3 runs to 14 residues. The germline CDR1 and CDR2 sequences are PRHDT and FYEKMQ (reference sequence). CDR3 amino acids: CASSDRSSSYEQYF. The CDR3 nucleotides read TGTGCCAGCAGCGACAGAAGTAGCTCCTACGAGCAGTACTTC.

The chain joins TRBV6-6 to TRBJ2-3; 10 bases are a match to TRBD2. CDR1 and CDR2 from the germline V gene are MNHNY and SVGAGI (reference sequence). The CDR3 sequence is 14 residues long. Unmatched junction bases numbered 6, after V lost 6 bases and J lost 6 bases. The CDR3 sequence is CASSRLAGGDTQYF. The CDR3 nucleotides are TGTGCCAGCAGCCGACTAGCGGGTGGGGATACGCAGTATTTT.

The J gene is TRBJ2-3, the V gene TRBV6-4, with TRBD2 matching 9 bases. The CDR3 extends over 15 amino acids. Per the germline V gene, CDR1 is MRHNA and CDR2 is SNTAGT. After removal of 3 bases from V and 0 bases from J, the junction contained 1 base not matched to a gene. The CDR3 DNA reads TGTGCCAGCAGTGAGAGCGGGGGGAGCACAGATACGCAGTATTTT. This gives the protein CASSESGGSTDTQYF.

The CDR3 is CASSVGTNYEQYF. The CDR3 DNA follows: TGTGCCAGCAGTGTAGGGACAAACTACGAGCAGTACTTC. V and J are TRBV25-1 and TRBJ2-7; possible D gene TRBD1, 6 bases. This CDR3 region has 13 residues. From germline, CDR1 is MGHDK and CDR2 SYGVNS. V lost 4 bases and J 3 bases, leaving 10 bases between the germline ends.

The rearrangement joins TRBV6-1 to TRBJ2-4, with 7 bases fitting TRBD1. From germline, CDR1 is MNHNS and CDR2 SASEGT. V trimming: 4 bases; J trimming: 9 bases; junction bases outside the gene matches: 3. This CDR3 region has 12 residues. The CDR3 region has the DNA TGTGCCAGCAGTGTAGGGGGCGGCATTCAGTACTTC. It encodes CASSVGGGIQYF.

The chain employs TRBV6-1 and TRBJ2-3; 10 bases map to TRBD2. The CDR3 spans 15 residues. J gave up 5 bases and V 6 bases, and 8 bases lay outside the gene matches. Germline CDR1 reads MNHNS; CDR2 reads SASEGT. The CDR3 here is CASREHLAGEDTQYF. The CDR3 nucleotides read TGTGCCAGCAGGGAACATCTAGCGGGGGAAGATACGCAGTATTTT.

This rearrangement joins TRBV27 to TRBJ2-1; a weak D match, TRBD1 (6 bases). Per the germline V gene, CDR1 is MNHEY and CDR2 is SMNVEV (reference sequence). V was shortened by 3 bases and J by 0 bases, with 9 bases between the two germline ends. This CDR3 contains 15 residues. The CDR3 sequence: CASSFGQSSYNEQFF. CDR3 sequence (DNA): TGTGCCAGCAGTTTTGGACAGAGCTCCTACAATGAGCAGTTCTTC.

This chain uses TRBV2 with TRBJ1-2, with 8 bases identical to TRBD1. CDR3 length: 15 residues. Germline V gene sequence: CDR1 SNHLY, CDR2 FYNNEI. The V and J ends lost 1 base and 3 bases, in that order; junction bases with no gene match: 4. DNA for the CDR3: TGTGCCAGCAGTGAAGGGGCAGGGGGCCACTATGGCTACACCTTC. This sequence encodes CASSEGAGGHYGYTF.

The V gene is TRBV25-1, the J gene TRBJ1-1; TRBD1 matches at 9 bases. Germline CDR1 reads MGHDK; CDR2 reads SYGVNS. After removal of 6 bases from V and 10 bases from J, the junction contained 12 bases not matched to a gene. The CDR3 contains 14 residues. CDR3 amino acids: CASSGGGQGFLAFF. CDR3 DNA: TGTGCCAGCAGCGGCGGCGGACAGGGGTTTTTAGCTTTCTTT.

The rearrangement links TRBV7-6 to TRBJ1-4, with D hard to call. The CDR3 length is 14 residues. CDR1 and CDR2 from the germline V gene are SGHVS and FNYEAQ. V was cut by 5 bases and J by 2 bases, with 9 bases left in between. The CDR3, as DNA: TGTGCCAGCAGCGAGGAACGCACTAATGAAAAACTGTTTTTT. It yields the protein CASSEERTNEKLFF.

This chain links TRBV6-5 with TRBJ2-1; 13 positions match TRBD2. V lost 4 bases and J lost 9; bases outside the gene matches: 9. Germline values: CDR1 MNHEY, CDR2 SVGAGI. The CDR3 extends over 16 amino acids. The CDR3 bases are TGTGCCAGCAGTTCACTAGCGGGGGGGCCCTTGACTGAGCAGTTCTTC. Translation: CASSSLAGGPLTEQFF.

The gene calls are TRBV13 and TRBJ1-4; 8 bases align to TRBD1. The CDR3 has 18 amino acids. Trimming at V came to 5 bases and at J to 7 bases, leaving 18 bases not matched to a gene. The V gene's germline CDR1 is PRHDT and CDR2 FYEKMQ (reference sequence). As DNA, the CDR3 is TGTGCCAGCAGCCATGGGGACAGGTCTGAGAAGTCGGGTGAAAAACTGTTTTTT. Protein: CASSHGDRSEKSGEKLFF.

The chain employs TRBV27 and TRBJ2-2; the match to TRBD1 covers 10 bases. Germline assignment: CDR1 MNHEY and CDR2 SMNVEV (reference sequence). With V trimmed by 6 bases and J by 5 bases, 12 bases remained unmatched. The CDR3 contains 17 residues. CDR3: CASSPPGTGVGTGELFF. The CDR3 nucleotides read TGTGCCAGCAGCCCACCCGGGACAGGGGTAGGGACCGGGGAGCTGTTTTTT.

The chain is built from TRBV2 and TRBJ1-1, with unresolved D. Germline CDR1 reads SNHLY; CDR2 reads FYNNEI. The CDR3 loop spans 12 amino acids. Trimming removed 3 bases at V and 7 bases at J, with 9 bases between. The CDR3 coding sequence is TGTGCCAGCAGTGATGGCGACATTGAAGCTTTCTTT. It encodes CASSDGDIEAFF. The full variable domain, with the rest looked up from reference TRBV2 and TRBJ1-1, is EPEVTQTPSHQVTQMGQEVILRCVPISNHLYFYWYRQILGQKVEFLVSFYNNEISEKSEIFDDQFSVERPDGSNFTLKIRSTKLEDSAMYFCASSDGDIEAFFGQGTRLTVV.

The chain combines TRBV9 with TRBJ1-2; 7 bases align to TRBD1. The trim removed 4 bases at V and 8 bases at J, leaving 11 bases unmatched. Germline assignment: CDR1 SGDLS and CDR2 YYNGEE. This CDR3 has 14 amino acids. The CDR3 DNA is TGTGCCAGCAGCCCGAAAACAGGGGTGGGAGGCTACACCTTC. Protein product: CASSPKTGVGGYTF.